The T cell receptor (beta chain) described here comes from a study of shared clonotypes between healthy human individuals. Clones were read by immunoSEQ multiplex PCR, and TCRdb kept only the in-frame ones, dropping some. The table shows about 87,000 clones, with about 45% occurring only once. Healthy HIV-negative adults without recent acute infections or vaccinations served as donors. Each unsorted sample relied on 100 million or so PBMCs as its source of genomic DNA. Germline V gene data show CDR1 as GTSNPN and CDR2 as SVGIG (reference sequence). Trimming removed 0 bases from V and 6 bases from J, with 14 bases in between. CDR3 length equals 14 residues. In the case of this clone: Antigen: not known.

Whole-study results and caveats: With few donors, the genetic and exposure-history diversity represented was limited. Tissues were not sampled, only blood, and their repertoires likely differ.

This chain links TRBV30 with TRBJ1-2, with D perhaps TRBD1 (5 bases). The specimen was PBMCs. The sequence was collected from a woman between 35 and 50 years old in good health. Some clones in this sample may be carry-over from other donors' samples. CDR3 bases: TGTGCCTGGAGTGTAAGGGGTGATGGGGATGGCTACACCTTC. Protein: CAWSVRGDGDGYTF.